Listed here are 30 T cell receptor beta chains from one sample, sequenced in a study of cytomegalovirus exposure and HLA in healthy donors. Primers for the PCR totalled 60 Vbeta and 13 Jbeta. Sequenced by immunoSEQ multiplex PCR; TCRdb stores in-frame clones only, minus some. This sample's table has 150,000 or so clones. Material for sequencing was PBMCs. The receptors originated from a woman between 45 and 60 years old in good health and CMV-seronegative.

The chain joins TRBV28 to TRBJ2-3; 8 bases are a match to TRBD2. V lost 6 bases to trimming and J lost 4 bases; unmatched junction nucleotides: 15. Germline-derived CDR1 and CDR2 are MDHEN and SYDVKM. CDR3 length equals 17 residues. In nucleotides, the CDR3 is TGTGCCAGCAGCGATGGCGGGGGGCGGAGCACGGCAGATACGCAGTATTTT. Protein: CASSDGGGRSTADTQYF.

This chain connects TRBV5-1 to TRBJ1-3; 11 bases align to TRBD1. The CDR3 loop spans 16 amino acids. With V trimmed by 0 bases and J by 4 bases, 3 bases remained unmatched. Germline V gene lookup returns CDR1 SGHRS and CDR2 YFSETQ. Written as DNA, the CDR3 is TGCGCCAGCAGCTTGGAAGGACAGGGGGCCGGAAACACCATATATTTT. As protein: CASSLEGQGAGNTIYF.

The CDR3 nucleotides are TGTGCCAGCAGCGAAGGCGGGGGGGCTTGGGAGACCCAGTACTTC. It is translated as CASSEGGGAWETQYF. The V call is TRBV9, the J call TRBJ2-5; 9 bases align to TRBD2. The germline CDR1 and CDR2 sequences are SGDLS and YYNGEE. CDR3 length: 15 amino acids. J was trimmed by 5 bases and V by 3 bases; bases with no gene match: 8.

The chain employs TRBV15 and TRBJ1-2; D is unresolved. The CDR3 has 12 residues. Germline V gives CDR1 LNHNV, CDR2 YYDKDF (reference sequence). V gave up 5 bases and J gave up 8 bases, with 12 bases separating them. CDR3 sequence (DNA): TGTGCCACCAGCTCCGGACTCAGGGGCTACACCTTC. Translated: CATSSGLRGYTF.

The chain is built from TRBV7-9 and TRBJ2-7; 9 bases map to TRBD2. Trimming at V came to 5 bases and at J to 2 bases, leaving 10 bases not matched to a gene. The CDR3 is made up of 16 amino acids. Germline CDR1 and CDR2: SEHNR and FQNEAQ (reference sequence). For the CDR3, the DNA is TGTGCCAGCAGCACAAGCGGGGGGTCCTCCACCTACGAGCAGTACTTC. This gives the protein CASSTSGGSSTYEQYF. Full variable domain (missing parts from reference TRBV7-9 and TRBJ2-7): DTGVSQNPRHKITKRGQNVTFRCDPISEHNRLYWYRQTLGQGPEFLTYFQNEAQLEKSRLLSDRFSAERPKGSFSTLEIQRTEQGDSAMYLCASSTSGGSSTYEQYFGPGTRLTVT.

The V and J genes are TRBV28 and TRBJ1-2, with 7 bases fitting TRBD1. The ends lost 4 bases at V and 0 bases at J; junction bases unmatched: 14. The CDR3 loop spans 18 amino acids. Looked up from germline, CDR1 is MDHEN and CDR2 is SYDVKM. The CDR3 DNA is TGTGCCAGCAGTTCTACCTTAACCGACAGGGTAACTAACTATGGCTACACCTTC. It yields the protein CASSSTLTDRVTNYGYTF.

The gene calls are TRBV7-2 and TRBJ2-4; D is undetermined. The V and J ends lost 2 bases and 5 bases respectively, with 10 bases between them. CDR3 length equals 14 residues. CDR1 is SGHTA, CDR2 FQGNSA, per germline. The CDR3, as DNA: TGTGCCAGCAGCTTAATAGGAGTTCAAAACATTCAGTACTTC. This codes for CASSLIGVQNIQYF.

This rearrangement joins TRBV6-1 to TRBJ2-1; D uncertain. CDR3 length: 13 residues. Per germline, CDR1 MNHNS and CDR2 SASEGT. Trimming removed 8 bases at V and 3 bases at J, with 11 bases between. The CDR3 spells CASAAGYYNEQFF. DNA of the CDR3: TGTGCCAGCGCGGCCGGTTACTACAATGAGCAGTTCTTC.

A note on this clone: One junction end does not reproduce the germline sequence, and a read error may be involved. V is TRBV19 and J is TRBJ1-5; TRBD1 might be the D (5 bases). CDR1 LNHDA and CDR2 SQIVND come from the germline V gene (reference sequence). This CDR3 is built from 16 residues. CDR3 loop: CASSYDSGGENRPQHF. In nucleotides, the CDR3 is TGTGCCAGTAGTTATGATTCCGGGGGTGAAAATCGGCCCCAGCATTTT.

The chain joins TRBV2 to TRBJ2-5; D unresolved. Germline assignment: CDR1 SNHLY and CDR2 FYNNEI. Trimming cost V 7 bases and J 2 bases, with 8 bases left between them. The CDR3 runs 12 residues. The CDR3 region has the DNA TGTGCCAGCATGGCGGATCAAGAGACCCAGTACTTC. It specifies CASMADQETQYF.

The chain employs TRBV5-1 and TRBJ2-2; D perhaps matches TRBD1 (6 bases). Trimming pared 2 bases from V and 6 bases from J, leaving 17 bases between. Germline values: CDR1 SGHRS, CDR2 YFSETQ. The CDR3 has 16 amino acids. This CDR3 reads CASSLTSGTFSGELFF. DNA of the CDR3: TGCGCCAGCAGCTTAACTTCCGGGACATTTTCCGGGGAGCTGTTTTTT.

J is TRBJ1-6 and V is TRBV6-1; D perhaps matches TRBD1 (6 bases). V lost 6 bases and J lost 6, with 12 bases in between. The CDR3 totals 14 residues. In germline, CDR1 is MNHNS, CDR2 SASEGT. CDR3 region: CASSGGQFNSPLHF. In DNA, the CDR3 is TGTGCCAGCAGCGGGGGGCAGTTTAATTCACCCCTCCACTTT.

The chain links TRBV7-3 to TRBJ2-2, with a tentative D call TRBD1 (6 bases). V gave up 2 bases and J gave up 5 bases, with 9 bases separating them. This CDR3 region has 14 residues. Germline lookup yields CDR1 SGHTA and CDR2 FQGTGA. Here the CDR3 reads CASSLGTLTGELFF. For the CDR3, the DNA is TGTGCCAGCAGCTTAGGGACACTTACCGGGGAGCTGTTTTTT. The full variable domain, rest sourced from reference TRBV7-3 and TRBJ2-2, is GAGVSQTPSNKVTEKGKYVELRCDPISGHTALYWYRQSLGQGPEFLIYFQGTGAADDSGLPNDRFFAVRPEGSVSTLKIQRTERGDSAVYLCASSLGTLTGELFFGEGSRLTVL.

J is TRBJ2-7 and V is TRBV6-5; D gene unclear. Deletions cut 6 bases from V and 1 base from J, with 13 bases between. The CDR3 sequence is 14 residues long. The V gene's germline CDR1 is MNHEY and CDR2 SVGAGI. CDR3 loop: CASSSPSGSYEQYF. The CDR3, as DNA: TGTGCCAGCAGCTCCCCCTCAGGATCCTACGAGCAGTACTTC.

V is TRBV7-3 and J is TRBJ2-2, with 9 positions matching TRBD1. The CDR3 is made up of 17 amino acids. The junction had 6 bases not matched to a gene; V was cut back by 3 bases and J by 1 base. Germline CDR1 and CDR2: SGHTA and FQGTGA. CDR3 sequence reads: CASSLTGQGVNTGELFF. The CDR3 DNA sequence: TGTGCCAGCAGCTTGACGGGACAGGGCGTGAACACCGGGGAGCTGTTTTTT.

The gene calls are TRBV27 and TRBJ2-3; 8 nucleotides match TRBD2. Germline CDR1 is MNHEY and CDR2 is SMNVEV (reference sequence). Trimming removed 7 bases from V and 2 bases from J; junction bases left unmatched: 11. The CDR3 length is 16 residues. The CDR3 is CASKLLAEPPTDTQYF. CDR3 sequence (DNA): TGTGCCAGCAAATTACTAGCGGAGCCCCCCACAGATACGCAGTATTTT.

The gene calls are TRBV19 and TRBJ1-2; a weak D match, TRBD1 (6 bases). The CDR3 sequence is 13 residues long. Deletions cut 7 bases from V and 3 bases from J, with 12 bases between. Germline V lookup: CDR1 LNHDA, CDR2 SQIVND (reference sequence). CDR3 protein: CASTEQGYYGYTF. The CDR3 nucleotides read TGTGCCAGTACAGAACAGGGTTACTATGGCTACACCTTC.

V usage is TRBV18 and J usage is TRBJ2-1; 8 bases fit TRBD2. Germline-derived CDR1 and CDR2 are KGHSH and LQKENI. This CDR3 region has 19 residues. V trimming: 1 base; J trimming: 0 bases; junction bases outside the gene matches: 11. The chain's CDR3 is CASSPRGGRSQSSYNEQFF. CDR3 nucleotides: TGTGCCAGCTCACCACGCGGGGGGCGTTCTCAAAGCTCCTACAATGAGCAGTTCTTC.

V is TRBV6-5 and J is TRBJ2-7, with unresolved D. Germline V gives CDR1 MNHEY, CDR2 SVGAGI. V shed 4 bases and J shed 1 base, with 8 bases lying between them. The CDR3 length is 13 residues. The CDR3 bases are TGTGCCAGCAGTTTTGGCCCTTCCTACGAGCAGTACTTC. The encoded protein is CASSFGPSYEQYF.

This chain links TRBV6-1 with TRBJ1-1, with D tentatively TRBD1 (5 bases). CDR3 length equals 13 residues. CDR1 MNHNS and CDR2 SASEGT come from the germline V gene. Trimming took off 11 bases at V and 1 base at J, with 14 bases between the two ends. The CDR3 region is CAARGTWNTEAFF. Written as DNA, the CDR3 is TGTGCCGCACGGGGGACGTGGAACACTGAAGCTTTCTTT.

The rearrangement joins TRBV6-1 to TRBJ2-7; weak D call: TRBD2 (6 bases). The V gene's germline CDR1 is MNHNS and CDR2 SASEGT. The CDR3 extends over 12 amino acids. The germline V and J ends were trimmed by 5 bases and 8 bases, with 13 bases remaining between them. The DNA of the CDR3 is TGTGCCAGCAGTCCGGAGGGCATCAAGCAGTACTTC. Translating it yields CASSPEGIKQYF.

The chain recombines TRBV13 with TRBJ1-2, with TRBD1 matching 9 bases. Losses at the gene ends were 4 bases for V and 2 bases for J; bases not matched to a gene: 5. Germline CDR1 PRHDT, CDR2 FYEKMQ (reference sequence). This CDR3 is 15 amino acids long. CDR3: CASSSGTGRNYGYTF. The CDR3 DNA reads TGTGCCAGCAGCTCCGGGACAGGGCGGAACTATGGCTACACCTTC.

The CDR3 loop reads CASSLGGLLQTYEQYF. The CDR3 DNA is TGCGCCAGCAGCTTGGGAGGGCTACTTCAAACCTACGAGCAGTACTTC. The rearrangement links TRBV5-1 to TRBJ2-7; tentatively, D is TRBD2 (5 bases). V lost 0 bases, J lost 2 bases, and 15 bases lay in between. CDR3 length: 16 residues. Germline V gene lookup returns CDR1 SGHRS and CDR2 YFSETQ.

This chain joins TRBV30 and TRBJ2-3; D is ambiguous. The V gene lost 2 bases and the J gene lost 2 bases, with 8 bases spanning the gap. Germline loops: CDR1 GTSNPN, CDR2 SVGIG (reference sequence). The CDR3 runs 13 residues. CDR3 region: CAWSRHNTDTQYF. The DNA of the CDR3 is TGTGCCTGGAGTCGACACAACACAGATACGCAGTATTTT.

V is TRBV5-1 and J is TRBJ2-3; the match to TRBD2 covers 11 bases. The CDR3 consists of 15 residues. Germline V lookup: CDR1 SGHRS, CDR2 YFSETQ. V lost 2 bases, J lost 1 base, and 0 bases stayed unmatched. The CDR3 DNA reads TGCGCCAGCAGCTTACTAGCGGGGGGCACAGATACGCAGTATTTT. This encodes CASSLLAGGTDTQYF.

CDR3 in DNA: TGCGCCAGCAGCCAAGTCCTAGAACAGGGTGCTGGAAACACCATATATTTT. Its protein is CASSQVLEQGAGNTIYF. The rearrangement links TRBV4-1 to TRBJ1-3; TRBD1 is a possible D gene (6 bases). Germline V gives CDR1 MGHRA, CDR2 YSYEKL. The CDR3 is 17 residues long. Trimming took off 1 base at V and 2 bases at J, with 15 bases between the two ends.

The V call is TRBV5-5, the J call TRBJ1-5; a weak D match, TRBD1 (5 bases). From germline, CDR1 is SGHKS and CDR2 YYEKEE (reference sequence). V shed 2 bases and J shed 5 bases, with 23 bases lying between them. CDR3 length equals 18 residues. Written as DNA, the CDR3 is TGTGCCAGCAGCTTTTCCCCCCTGGGGGGAAGATTGGATCAGCCCCAGCATTTT. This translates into CASSFSPLGGRLDQPQHF. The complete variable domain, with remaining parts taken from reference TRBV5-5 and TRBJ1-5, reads DAGVTQSPTHLIKTRGQQVTLRCSPISGHKSVSWYQQVLGQGPQFIFQYYEKEERGRGNFPDRFSARQFPNYSSELNVNALLLGDSALYLCASSFSPLGGRLDQPQHFGDGTRLSIL.

CDR3 sequence: CASNPDRDTGELFF. The CDR3 DNA reads as TGTGCCAGCAATCCCGACAGGGACACCGGGGAGCTGTTTTTT. The chain employs TRBV2 and TRBJ2-2, with 7 positions matching TRBD1. With V trimmed by 7 bases and J by 3 bases, 5 bases remained unmatched. Per germline, CDR1 SNHLY and CDR2 FYNNEI. The CDR3 has 14 amino acids.

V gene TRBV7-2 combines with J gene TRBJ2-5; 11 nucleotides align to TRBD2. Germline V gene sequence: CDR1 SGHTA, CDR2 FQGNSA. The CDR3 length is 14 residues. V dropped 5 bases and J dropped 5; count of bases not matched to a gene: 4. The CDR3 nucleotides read TGTGCCAGCAGCATACTAGCGGGAGAGGAGACCCAGTACTTC. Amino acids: CASSILAGEETQYF.

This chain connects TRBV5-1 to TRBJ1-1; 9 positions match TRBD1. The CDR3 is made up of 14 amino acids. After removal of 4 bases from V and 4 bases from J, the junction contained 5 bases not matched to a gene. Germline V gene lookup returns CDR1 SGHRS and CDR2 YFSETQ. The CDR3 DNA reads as TGCGCCAGCAGCCCCACGACAGGGGGCACTGAAGCTTTCTTT. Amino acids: CASSPTTGGTEAFF.